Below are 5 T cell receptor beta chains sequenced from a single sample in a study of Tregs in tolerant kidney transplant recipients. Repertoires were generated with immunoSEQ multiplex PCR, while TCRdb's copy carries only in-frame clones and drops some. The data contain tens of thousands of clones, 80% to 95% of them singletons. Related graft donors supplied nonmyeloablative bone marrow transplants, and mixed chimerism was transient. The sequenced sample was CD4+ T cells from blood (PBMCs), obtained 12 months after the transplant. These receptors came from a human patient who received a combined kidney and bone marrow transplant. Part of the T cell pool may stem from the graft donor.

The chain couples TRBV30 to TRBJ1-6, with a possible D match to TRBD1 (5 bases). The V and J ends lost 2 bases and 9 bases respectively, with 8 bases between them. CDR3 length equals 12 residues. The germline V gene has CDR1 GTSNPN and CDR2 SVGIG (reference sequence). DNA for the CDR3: TGTGCCTGGAGTAACGGGGGTTCACCCCTCCACTTT. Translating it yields CAWSNGGSPLHF.

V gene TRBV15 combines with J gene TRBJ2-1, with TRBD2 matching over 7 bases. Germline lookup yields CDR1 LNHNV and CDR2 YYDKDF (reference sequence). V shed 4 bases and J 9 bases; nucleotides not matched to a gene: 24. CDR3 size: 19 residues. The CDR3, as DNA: TGTGCCACCAGCACAGTGAGAGGACTAGGCGGGAGCTCCGAGGGTGAGCAGTTCTTC. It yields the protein CATSTVRGLGGSSEGEQFF.

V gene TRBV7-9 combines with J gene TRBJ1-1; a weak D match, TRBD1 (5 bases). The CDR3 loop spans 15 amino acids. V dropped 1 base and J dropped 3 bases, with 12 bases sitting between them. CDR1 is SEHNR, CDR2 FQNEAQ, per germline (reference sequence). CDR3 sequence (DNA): TGTGCCAGCAGCTTAGGGAGCAGGGTCCACACTGAAGCTTTCTTT. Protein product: CASSLGSRVHTEAFF.

The CDR3 spells CASSQDRRTGGYEQYF. The CDR3 bases are TGCGCCAGCAGCCAAGATCGGCGGACGGGGGGCTACGAGCAGTACTTC. The rearrangement joins TRBV4-1 to TRBJ2-7, with 7 bases lining up with TRBD2. J gave up 3 bases and V 0 bases, and 8 bases lay outside the gene matches. The CDR3 totals 16 residues. The V gene's germline CDR1 is MGHRA and CDR2 YSYEKL.

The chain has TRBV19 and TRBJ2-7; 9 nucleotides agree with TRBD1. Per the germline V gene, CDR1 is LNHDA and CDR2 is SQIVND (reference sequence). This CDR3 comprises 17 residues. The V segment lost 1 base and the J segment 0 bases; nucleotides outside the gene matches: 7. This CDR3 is CASSIVYGTGPSYEQYF. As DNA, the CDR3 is TGTGCCAGTAGTATAGTATATGGGACAGGGCCCTCCTACGAGCAGTACTTC.